This passage covers 31 T cell receptor beta chains from one sample sequenced in a study of spatial heterogeneity in lung cancer. From the 5' RACE reads, TCRdb called clonotypes with MiXCR, one entry per CDR3 protein. The table shows fewer than 7,000 distinct CDR3 sequences, with about 13% occurring only once. The time point: sample taken at primary tumor resection. The specimen was normal lung tissue next to the tumor, collected at surgery. The receptor set was obtained from a female donor with early-stage non-small cell lung cancer.

This clonotype was found many times. The chain couples TRBV4-3 to TRBJ2-1; tentative D call: TRBD1 (6 bases). The CDR3 is 16 residues long. Germline V CDR1 and CDR2: LGHNA, YSLEER. Trimming left V 2 bases short and J 1 base short, with 12 bases between. The CDR3 DNA is TGCGCCAGCAGCCAATCGGCCAGGGGATCCTACAATGAGCAGTTCTTC. It yields the protein CASSQSARGSYNEQFF.

The rearrangement links TRBV6-2 or TRBV6-3 to TRBJ2-6; D uncertain. The CDR3 is 15 amino acids. V lost 5 bases and J 2 bases, leaving 10 bases between the germline ends. The germline V gene has CDR1 MNHEY and CDR2 SVGEGT. In DNA, the CDR3 is TGTGCCAGCAGTCACCGTCTACCTGGGGCCAACGTCCTGACTTTC. It encodes CASSHRLPGANVLTF.

By share, this clonotype ranks as medium-sized (0.01 to 0.1%). The rearrangement joins TRBV12-3 or TRBV12-4 to TRBJ2-6; D is uncertain. V lost 6 bases and J lost 0, with 18 bases in between. CDR3 size: 18 residues. The CDR3 loop reads CASRPASARYSGANVLTF. The CDR3 nucleotides read TGTGCCAGCAGACCGGCTTCGGCCCGTTACTCTGGGGCCAACGTCCTGACTTTC.

In this sample, this clonotype is medium-sized. This chain joins TRBV20-1 and TRBJ2-1; 7 bases agree with TRBD2. The CDR3 covers 12 residues. Germline values: CDR1 DFQATT, CDR2 SNEGSKA (reference sequence). The V and J ends lost 6 bases and 5 bases, in that order; junction bases with no gene match: 4. The CDR3 protein is CSAAGLNNEQFF. DNA for the CDR3: TGCAGTGCCGCGGGACTAAACAATGAGCAGTTCTTC.

The table lists this clonotype with many counts. This chain joins TRBV27 and TRBJ2-5, with D tentatively TRBD1 (6 bases). Germline V gene lookup returns CDR1 MNHEY and CDR2 SMNVEV (reference sequence). This CDR3 is built from 14 residues. V lost 1 base, J lost 3 bases, and 9 bases lay in between. CDR3 coding DNA: TGTGCCAGCAGTTTATTTTGGACAGAAGAGACCCAGTACTTC. This sequence encodes CASSLFWTEETQYF.

The gene calls are TRBV20-1 and TRBJ1-4, with 7 positions matching TRBD1. V trimming: 3 bases; J trimming: 7 bases; junction bases outside the gene matches: 5. Germline values: CDR1 DFQATT, CDR2 SNEGSKA (reference sequence). The CDR3 is made up of 13 amino acids. CDR3 nucleotides: TGCAGTGCTAGCAGGGGGATAGTTGAAAAACTGTTTTTT. The encoded protein is CSASRGIVEKLFF.

This clonotype is labeled as large (0.1 to 1%). The chain carries TRBV7-2 and TRBJ2-7, with 11 bases fitting TRBD2. Germline V gene lookup returns CDR1 SGHTA and CDR2 FQGNSA. CDR3 length: 16 residues. V trimming: 6 bases; J trimming: 1 base; junction bases outside the gene matches: 8. CDR3: CASSPRLAGPSYEQYV. DNA for the CDR3: TGTGCCAGCAGTCCTAGACTAGCGGGGCCATCCTACGAGCAGTACGTC.

Ten or more counts support this clonotype. V and J are TRBV7-8 and TRBJ1-4, with no clear D. CDR3 length: 16 residues. V was cut by 1 base and J by 7 bases, with 16 bases left in between. Germline CDR1 reads SGHVS; CDR2 reads FQNEAQ. The CDR3 spells CASSLGSWTMGEKLFF. CDR3 bases: TGTGCCAGCAGCTTAGGTTCTTGGACTATGGGTGAAAAACTGTTTTTT.

This clonotype showed up just a few times. The V gene is TRBV11-3, the J gene TRBJ2-7; TRBD1 might be the D (6 bases). V dropped 5 bases and J dropped 5 bases, with 13 bases sitting between them. Germline CDR1 SGHNT, CDR2 YENEEA. The CDR3 consists of 13 residues. This CDR3 reads CASSRPPGDEQYF. DNA for the CDR3: TGTGCCAGCAGCCGACCGCCAGGGGACGAGCAGTACTTC.

In this sample, this clonotype turned up many times. The V and J genes are TRBV6-5 and TRBJ2-2, with TRBD1 identical over 8 bases. The CDR3 consists of 15 residues. Germline-derived CDR1 and CDR2 are MNHEY and SVGAGI. The J segment lost 2 bases and the V segment lost 5 bases, leaving 4 bases of the junction unmatched. CDR3 DNA: TGTGCCAGCAGTCACGCAGGGGGCAACACCGGGGAGCTGTTTTTT. The encoded protein is CASSHAGGNTGELFF.

This chain uses TRBV2 with TRBJ1-1; D remains unclear. The CDR3 contains 14 residues. CDR1 SNHLY and CDR2 FYNNEI come from the germline V gene. The V gene lost 1 base and the J gene lost 8 bases, with 14 bases spanning the gap. The CDR3 loop reads CASSEGGSRKEAFF. The DNA of the CDR3 is TGTGCCAGCAGTGAAGGTGGTAGTCGGAAGGAAGCTTTCTTT.

This clonotype was recorded many times. The chain employs TRBV5-1 and TRBJ2-7; 12 nucleotides align to TRBD1. The CDR3 sequence is 16 residues long. The germline gives CDR1 SGHRS, CDR2 YFSETQ. V lost 4 bases to trimming and J lost 2 bases; unmatched junction nucleotides: 7. CDR3 sequence (DNA): TGCGCCAGCAGCGGCGGGACAGGGGGCGCTGCCTACGAGCAGTACTTC. It is translated as CASSGGTGGAAYEQYF.

This clonotype has a count of ten or more. The V and J genes are TRBV7-9 and TRBJ1-4, with D hard to call. V was shortened by 7 bases and J by 4 bases, with 7 bases between the two germline ends. This CDR3 has 12 residues. The germline V gene encodes CDR1 SEHNR and CDR2 FQNEAQ (reference sequence). This CDR3 is CASNHDNEKLFF. The CDR3 DNA sequence: TGTGCCAGCAACCACGATAATGAAAAACTGTTTTTT.

This clonotype was counted at least ten times. The genes are TRBV7-3 and TRBJ2-6; D unclear. Germline assignment: CDR1 SGHTA and CDR2 FQGTGA. CDR3 length: 16 residues. The V end lost 5 bases, the J end lost 0 bases, and 11 bases lay between the germline ends. The CDR3 sequence is CASSPILISGANVLTF. The CDR3 region has the DNA TGTGCCAGCAGCCCCATCCTCATCTCTGGGGCCAACGTCCTGACTTTC.

This clonotype was observed many times. The V and J genes are TRBV7-6 and TRBJ1-6; the D gene is possibly TRBD1 (5 bases). CDR3 length equals 18 residues. The V end lost 1 base, the J end lost 0 bases, and 13 bases lay between the germline ends. Per the germline V gene, CDR1 is SGHVS and CDR2 is FNYEAQ. This CDR3 is CASSLVGPGSSYNSPLHF. The CDR3 region has the DNA TGTGCCAGCAGCTTAGTGGGCCCAGGGAGCTCCTATAATTCACCCCTCCACTTT.

This clonotype was observed at least ten times. This chain uses TRBV11-2 with TRBJ2-7; 8 nucleotides align to TRBD1. There are 13 residues in the CDR3. Germline CDR1 SGHAT, CDR2 FQNNGV. V lost 5 bases and J lost 4; bases outside the gene matches: 4. CDR3 nucleotide sequence: TGTGCCAGCAGCCCACAGGGGGAATACGAGCAGTACTTC. Amino acids: CASSPQGEYEQYF.

This clonotype has just a few counts. The rearrangement uses TRBV6-2 or TRBV6-3 and TRBJ2-5, with 15 bases fitting TRBD2. V was clipped by 7 bases and J by 4 bases; unmatched bases: 4. Germline CDR1 reads MNHEY; CDR2 reads SVGEGT. This CDR3 region has 15 residues. CDR3 protein: CASITGLAGGETQYF. The DNA of the CDR3 is TGTGCCAGCATCACGGGACTAGCGGGAGGAGAGACCCAGTACTTC.

This clonotype was seen ten or more times. The chain joins TRBV20-1 to TRBJ2-7; 14 bases match TRBD2. From germline, CDR1 is DFQATT and CDR2 SNEGSKA (reference sequence). J gave up 4 bases and V 5 bases, and 1 base lay outside the gene matches. CDR3 length: 13 residues. CDR3 nucleotide sequence: TGCAGTGCTGGACTAGCGGGAGGATACGAGCAGTACTTC. The encoded protein is CSAGLAGGYEQYF.

V gene TRBV3-1 combines with J gene TRBJ2-1; D unresolved. Trimming removed 3 bases at V and 0 bases at J, with 9 bases between. Germline loops: CDR1 LGHDT, CDR2 YNNKEL (reference sequence). The CDR3 covers 15 residues. The CDR3 nucleotides are TGTGCCAGCAGCCAGGCGGACCACTCCTACAATGAGCAGTTCTTC. This encodes CASSQADHSYNEQFF.

This clonotype was picked up many times. The chain has TRBV6-5 and TRBJ2-2; D perhaps matches TRBD1 (5 bases). Germline V gene lookup returns CDR1 MNHEY and CDR2 SVGAGI. V shed 6 bases and J shed 5 bases, with 16 bases lying between them. The CDR3 covers 15 residues. CDR3 sequence: CASSPPGRETGELFF. Written as DNA, the CDR3 is TGTGCCAGCAGCCCACCAGGGCGCGAGACCGGGGAGCTGTTTTTT.

This clonotype was counted many times. CDR3: CASSLDGNQPQHF. CDR3 bases: TGTGCCAGCAGTTTAGATGGAAATCAGCCCCAGCATTTT. The rearrangement joins TRBV28 to TRBJ1-5; D gene ambiguous. V was pared by 2 bases and J by 4 bases, with 6 bases between. Germline V CDR1 and CDR2: MDHEN, SYDVKM. The CDR3 spans 13 residues.

This clonotype is categorized as medium-sized. The rearrangement uses TRBV20-1 and TRBJ2-1; 12 bases align to TRBD2. The V gene's germline CDR1 is DFQATT and CDR2 SNEGSKA (reference sequence). The CDR3 totals 20 residues. V lost 3 bases, J lost 6 bases, and 21 bases stayed unmatched. The CDR3 region is CSASPPHLLTSGRLANEQFF. CDR3 DNA sequence: TGCAGTGCTAGTCCGCCACACCTTCTAACTAGCGGGAGGCTGGCCAATGAGCAGTTCTTC.

This clonotype occurred many times. This chain connects TRBV28 to TRBJ2-2; 16 bases are a match to TRBD2. This CDR3 spans 17 amino acids. Trimming removed 4 bases from V and 6 bases from J; junction bases left unmatched: 5. The germline gives CDR1 MDHEN, CDR2 SYDVKM. The DNA of the CDR3 is TGTGCCAGCAGTTCCTGGGGACTAGCGGGAGGGCCCGGGGAGCTGTTTTTT. This sequence encodes CASSSWGLAGGPGELFF.

This chain uses TRBV18 with TRBJ1-1; TRBD1 is a possible D gene (6 bases). The CDR3 sequence is 13 residues long. Germline V CDR1 and CDR2: KGHSH, LQKENI. Trimming removed 6 bases at V and 5 bases at J, with 13 bases between. In DNA form, the CDR3 reads TGTGCCAGCTCGCCCAGGGGTGAGACTGAAGCTTTCTTT. This encodes CASSPRGETEAFF.

The sample holds many counts of this clonotype. The V call is TRBV11-2, the J call TRBJ2-2; tentative D call: TRBD1 (5 bases). The CDR3 totals 14 residues. Germline loops: CDR1 SGHAT, CDR2 FQNNGV. V was clipped by 3 bases and J by 11 bases, with 16 bases between them. The CDR3 here is CASSFIGRGSELFF. CDR3 bases: TGTGCCAGCAGCTTCATCGGAAGGGGAAGTGAGCTGTTTTTT.

This clonotype was counted many times. This CDR3 is CSARGVRQGYNEQFF. The CDR3 DNA is TGCAGTGCTAGAGGAGTGAGACAGGGGTACAATGAGCAGTTCTTC. V gene TRBV20-1 combines with J gene TRBJ2-1; 8 bases match TRBD1. This CDR3 has 15 residues. J was trimmed by 4 bases and V by 1 base; bases with no gene match: 6. Germline-derived CDR1 and CDR2 are DFQATT and SNEGSKA (reference sequence).

Many counts were recorded for this clonotype. The chain has TRBV6-5 and TRBJ1-2; 7 positions agree with TRBD1. Trimming removed 6 bases from V and 4 bases from J; junction bases left unmatched: 8. This CDR3 spans 14 amino acids. Looked up from germline, CDR1 is MNHEY and CDR2 is SVGAGI. Here the CDR3 DNA reads TGTGCCAGCAGACCCGACAGGGAACCCTATGGCTACACCTTC. Its translation: CASRPDREPYGYTF.

This clonotype is categorized as medium-sized. J is TRBJ2-7 and V is TRBV13, with a possible D match to TRBD2 (5 bases). The V gene's germline CDR1 is PRHDT and CDR2 FYEKMQ (reference sequence). The CDR3 extends over 13 amino acids. Trimming pared 5 bases from V and 5 bases from J, leaving 13 bases between. As DNA, the CDR3 is TGTGCCAGCAGCCGCCTAGCAGCACACGAGCAGTACTTC. Protein product: CASSRLAAHEQYF.

This clonotype was recorded many times. The chain recombines TRBV20-1 with TRBJ2-5; 11 bases align to TRBD2. Germline lookup yields CDR1 DFQATT and CDR2 SNEGSKA (reference sequence). The CDR3 consists of 14 residues. J was trimmed by 5 bases and V by 5 bases; bases with no gene match: 7. The CDR3 loop reads CSALGSGGAETQYF. The CDR3 DNA sequence: TGCAGTGCTTTGGGTAGCGGGGGGGCGGAGACCCAGTACTTC.

This clonotype was picked up many times. V gene TRBV28 combines with J gene TRBJ2-1, with 13 bases lining up with TRBD2. Losses at the gene ends were 7 bases for V and 3 bases for J; bases not matched to a gene: 3. Germline CDR1 is MDHEN and CDR2 is SYDVKM. The CDR3 contains 15 residues. CDR3 in amino acids: CASTRTSGSYNEQFF. The CDR3 DNA reads as TGTGCCAGCACTCGGACTAGCGGGAGCTACAATGAGCAGTTCTTC.

Sample share makes this clonotype medium-sized (0.01 to 0.1%). V usage is TRBV7-3 and J usage is TRBJ2-7, with D possibly TRBD1 on 5 matching bases. The CDR3 extends over 15 amino acids. The germline CDR1 and CDR2 sequences are SGHTA and FQGTGA. Trimming cost V 2 bases and J 5 bases, with 16 bases left between them. CDR3 sequence: CASSLRQGMEDEQYF. The CDR3 bases are TGTGCCAGCAGCTTACGTCAGGGTATGGAAGACGAGCAGTACTTC.